This is a list of T cell receptor beta chains from one sample in a study of T cell repertoires in ileal Crohn's disease. Here immunoSEQ multiplex PCR was the method, and the copy in TCRdb shows in-frame clones only, minus some. Counted here are approximately 700 clones, around 74% occurring once; the ten biggest clones make up more than 10%. The source material was ileal tissue. These receptors were taken from an adult with Crohn's disease. Each CDR3 is given with its conserved first and last residue. D genes are given only for firm matches. For some rows the clone size is stated as once, few or many, or as a class when expanded; others skip it.

D gene,CDR3 length,clone size,V gene,J gene,CDR3 protein,CDR3 DNA
NA,16,NA,TRBV5-4,TRBJ2-5,CASSGGWGLSQETQYF,TGTGCCAGCAGCGGGGGGTGGGGCCTATCCCAAGAGACCCAGTACTTC
NA,14,large,TRBV4-1,TRBJ1-1,CASSPTSADTEAFF,TGCGCCAGCAGCCCCACGAGCGCGGACACTGAAGCTTTCTTT
NA,16,NA,TRBV19,TRBJ1-5,CASSGQNDYSNQPQHF,TGTGCCAGTAGCGGACAGAACGACTATAGCAATCAGCCCCAGCATTTT
NA,14,NA,TRBV10-3,TRBJ1-2,CAISEDTETYGYTF,TGTGCCATCAGTGAGGACACAGAAACCTATGGCTACACCTTC
TRBD1,15,once,TRBV9,TRBJ2-7,CASSVDGTETYEQYF,TGTGCCAGCAGCGTAGACGGGACAGAGACCTACGAGCAGTACTTC
TRBD1,15,NA,TRBV5-1,TRBJ1-1,CASSLSTGGLAEAFF,TGCGCCAGCAGCTTAAGTACAGGGGGATTGGCTGAAGCTTTCTTT
TRBD1,15,NA,TRBV5-6,TRBJ1-4,CASSLGTGINEKLFF,TGTGCCAGCAGCTTAGGGACAGGGATTAATGAAAAACTGTTTTTT
TRBD1,14,NA,TRBV6-1,TRBJ1-2,CASGSDRSNYGYTF,TGTGCCAGCGGCTCGGACAGGTCTAACTATGGCTACACCTTC
TRBD1,16,NA,TRBV7-9,TRBJ1-3,CASSLGQPSSGNTIYF,TGTGCCAGCAGCCTGGGACAGCCGAGCTCTGGAAACACCATATATTTT
TRBD1,14,NA,TRBV7-9,TRBJ2-7,CASSLLTPGTGAKF,TGTGCCAGCAGCTTACTCACCCCCGGGACAGGGGCGAAATTC
NA,12,NA,TRBV6-1,TRBJ1-2,CASRGLTYGYTF,TGTGCCAGCCGTGGGCTCACCTATGGCTACACCTTC
TRBD2,12,NA,TRBV7-9,TRBJ2-1,CASSLRGGEQFF,TGTGCCAGCAGCTTACGGGGGGGTGAGCAGTTCTTC
TRBD2,19,NA,TRBV9,TRBJ2-3,CASSVSPSGRAGGTDTQYF,TGTGCCAGCAGCGTAAGTCCGAGCGGGAGGGCCGGGGGGACAGATACGCAGTATTTT
NA,13,NA,TRBV6-5,TRBJ2-1,CASSYESGNEQFF,TGTGCCAGCAGTTACGAGTCGGGCAATGAGCAGTTCTTC
TRBD1,15,NA,TRBV28,TRBJ2-7,CASSTPDRGMDEQYF,TGTGCCAGCAGTACCCCGGACAGGGGTATGGACGAGCAGTACTTC
NA,12,once,TRBV19,TRBJ2-7,CASSSGSYEQYF,TGTGCCAGTAGTAGTGGGAGCTACGAGCAGTACTTC
NA,13,NA,TRBV6-5,TRBJ2-2,CASSSPNTGELFF,TGTGCCAGCAGTTCCCCAAACACCGGGGAGCTGTTTTTT
NA,14,NA,TRBV5-5,TRBJ1-2,CASSLGQGNYGYTF,TGTGCCAGCAGCTTGGGGCAGGGTAACTATGGCTACACCTTC
NA,13,NA,TRBV7-9,TRBJ2-3,CASIRSDTDTQYF,TGTGCCAGCATCCGGAGTGACACAGATACGCAGTATTTT
NA,14,NA,TRBV16,TRBJ1-2,CASSQWQGGNGYTF,TGTGCCAGCAGCCAATGGCAGGGAGGTAATGGCTACACCTTC
NA,13,few,TRBV6-6,TRBJ2-2,CASSQGLAGELFF,TGTGCCAGCAGTCAGGGATTGGCCGGGGAGCTGTTTTTT
NA,14,NA,TRBV9,TRBJ2-5,CASTSTAAQETQYF,TGTGCCAGTACCTCGACAGCAGCCCAAGAGACCCAGTACTTC
NA,18,NA,TRBV4-3,TRBJ2-4,CASSQDWRGTTHKNIQYF,TGCGCCAGCAGCCAAGATTGGAGGGGAACCACGCACAAAAACATTCAGTACTTC
NA,14,NA,TRBV5-1,TRBJ2-3,CASSPQPGTDTQYF,TGCGCCAGCAGCCCACAGCCCGGCACAGATACGCAGTATTTT
NA,14,NA,TRBV5-4,TRBJ1-1,CASSLGQRNTEAFF,TGTGCCAGCAGCTTGGGACAGCGAAACACTGAAGCTTTCTTT
NA,15,NA,TRBV7-2,TRBJ2-5,CASSPGTSRQETQYF,TGTGCCAGCAGCCCCGGGACTTCCCGCCAAGAGACCCAGTACTTC
NA,14,NA,TRBV29-1,TRBJ2-7,CSVELPYRHYEQYF,TGCAGCGTTGAACTCCCCTACAGGCACTACGAGCAGTACTTC
TRBD2,14,NA,TRBV10-1,TRBJ2-2,CASRRGVNTGELFF,TGCGCCAGCAGGCGGGGGGTGAACACCGGGGAGCTGTTTTTT
TRBD1,15,NA,TRBV9,TRBJ1-2,CASSVGSGGEYGYTF,TGTGCCAGCAGCGTAGGGTCAGGGGGCGAATATGGCTACACCTTC
NA,13,once,TRBV5-6,TRBJ2-3,CASSYGTTDTQYF,TGTGCCAGCAGCTATGGGACTACAGATACGCAGTATTTT
NA,15,few,TRBV11-2,TRBJ2-1,CASSLLVSSYNEQFF,TGTGCCAGCAGCTTGCTGGTGAGCTCCTACAATGAGCAGTTCTTC
NA,14,few,TRBV2,TRBJ1-5,CASTGIPSNQPQHF,TGTGCCAGCACAGGGATCCCATCGAATCAGCCCCAGCATTTT
NA,16,once,TRBV2,TRBJ2-7,CASSDPTGIRSYEQYF,TGTGCCAGCAGTGACCCGACAGGAATTCGTTCCTACGAGCAGTACTTC
NA,12,NA,TRBV4-1,TRBJ2-1,CASSQPGQSQFF,TGCGCCAGCAGCCAACCCGGACAGAGTCAGTTCTTC
NA,14,NA,TRBV11-3,TRBJ2-3,CASSLDYGQNTQYF,TGTGCCAGCAGCTTAGATTATGGGCAGAATACGCAGTATTTT
NA,15,NA,TRBV5-1,TRBJ2-1,CASSLFSGGINEQFF,TGCGCCAGCAGCTTGTTTAGCGGAGGGATCAATGAGCAGTTCTTC
NA,15,NA,TRBV14,TRBJ2-2,CASSRQFSNTGELFF,TGTGCCAGCAGCCGGCAATTCTCGAACACCGGGGAGCTGTTTTTT
NA,14,NA,TRBV6-5,TRBJ1-1,CASSPLDRNTEAFF,TGTGCCAGCAGCCCCCTCGACAGGAACACTGAAGCTTTCTTT
NA,12,NA,TRBV19,TRBJ1-2,CASSMSLYGYTF,TGTGCCAGTAGTATGTCTCTCTATGGCTACACCTTC
NA,13,NA,TRBV6-6,TRBJ2-3,CASIPPGTDTQYF,TGTGCCAGCATCCCTCCAGGCACAGATACGCAGTATTTT
TRBD2,15,NA,TRBV9,TRBJ2-1,CASSPRDYLGNEQFF,TGTGCCAGCAGCCCCCGGGACTACCTGGGGAATGAGCAGTTCTTC
TRBD2,14,few,TRBV23-1,TRBJ2-1,CASSPEREYNEQFF,TGCGCCAGCAGTCCGGAGCGGGAGTACAATGAGCAGTTCTTC
NA,15,NA,TRBV9,TRBJ1-1,CASTYGGCAYTEAFF,TGTGCCAGCACCTACGGGGGGTGTGCGTACACTGAAGCTTTCTTT